This T cell receptor (beta chain) was documented in a study of cytomegalovirus exposure and HLA in healthy donors. The V end was cut by 1 base, the J end by 12 bases, with 16 bases between. Germline V gene lookup returns CDR1 MGHRA and CDR2 YSYEKL. CDR3 length equals 13 residues. PCR involved 60 Vbeta and 13 Jbeta primers. Clones were read by immunoSEQ multiplex PCR, and TCRdb kept only the in-frame ones, dropping some. The sample has approximately 140,000 clones; roughly 80% are singletons. The origin of this receptor is a woman in her thirties or forties in good health and CMV-seropositive. V and J are TRBV4-1 and TRBJ2-7, with a tentative D call TRBD2 (6 bases). Input material: PBMCs. The CDR3 sequence: CASSQGLGGQRYF. The CDR3 DNA reads as TGCGCCAGCAGCCAAGGTTTGGGGGGTCAGCGGTACTTC.